These 11 T cell receptor beta chains originate from one sample sequenced in a study of human T cells and chemical hapten exposure (dated by TCRdb to the early 2020s). Per the publication, the time point label means: patch test 2, 6 weeks after DPC sensitization. Explained via the paper, the treatment or condition label denotes: therapeutic diphenylcyclopropenone sensitization with weekly scalp DPC. Libraries were built with RACE. Instrument on record: NextSeq 500. The raw public reads went through TCRdb reprocessing: fastp at Q25, MiXCR clone calling, in-frame beta chains kept. Entries that share a CDR3 protein sequence are merged under the most common genes and DNA. This sample holds approximately 69,000 distinct CDR3 sequences; 10% were observed only once. About 6.9% of the sample goes to the ten largest clones. Here the sequenced sample was whole blood, taken in connection with sensitization to the hapten diphenylcyclopropenone (DPC). These receptors were obtained from a woman between 50 and 59 years old with alopecia areata. Some clones in this sample may be carry-over from other donors' samples.

This clonotype has ten or more counts. V is TRBV19 and J is TRBJ2-2; 8 bases map to TRBD2. CDR1 LNHDA and CDR2 SQIVND come from the germline V gene (reference sequence). CDR3 length: 14 residues. Trimming at V came to 4 bases and at J to 9 bases, leaving 7 bases not matched to a gene. The CDR3 DNA sequence: TGTGCCAGTAGTACTGAGCGGGAGTCAAGGGAGCTGTTTTTT. It is translated as CASSTERESRELFF.

The chain combines TRBV29-1 with TRBJ1-1; D gene ambiguous. Trimming removed 6 bases from V and 1 base from J, with 6 bases in between. Per germline, CDR1 SQVTM and CDR2 ANQGSEA. There are 11 residues in the CDR3. CDR3 nucleotide sequence: TGCAGCGTCCAAGGGAACACTGAAGCTTTCTTT. This codes for CSVQGNTEAFF.

The table lists this clonotype with a count of one. V and J are TRBV29-1 and TRBJ2-5; the D is unclear. V lost 4 bases and J 5 bases, leaving 5 bases between the germline ends. Germline-derived CDR1 and CDR2 are SQVTM and ANQGSEA. This CDR3 comprises 10 residues. This chain's CDR3 is CSVAFETQYF. The DNA for the CDR3 is TGCAGCGTTGCGTTTGAGACCCAGTACTTC. Full variable domain (outside the CDR3, taken from reference TRBV29-1 and TRBJ2-5): SAVISQKPSRDICQRGTSLTIQCQVDSQVTMMFWYRQQPGQSLTLIATANQGSEATYESGFVIDKFPISRPNLTFSTLTVSNMSPEDSSIYLCSVAFETQYFGPGTRLLVL.

This clonotype was found many times. The rearrangement uses TRBV29-1 and TRBJ1-1; D gene uncertain. The germline V gene encodes CDR1 SQVTM and CDR2 ANQGSEA. The germline V and J ends were trimmed by 7 bases and 2 bases, with 11 bases remaining between them. CDR3 length: 12 residues. The CDR3 spells CSADGLNTEAFF. The DNA of the CDR3 is TGCAGCGCCGACGGGCTTAACACTGAAGCTTTCTTT.

This clonotype was counted only a few times. The chain carries TRBV29-1 and TRBJ1-1; tentative D call: TRBD1 (5 bases). The CDR3 extends over 12 amino acids. V lost 7 bases, J lost 7 bases, and 16 bases lay in between. Germline V CDR1 and CDR2: SQVTM, ANQGSEA. The CDR3 here is CSAGITGVEAFF. In nucleotides, the CDR3 is TGCAGCGCAGGGATCACCGGCGTTGAAGCTTTCTTT.

This clonotype was counted between two and nine times. The rearrangement joins TRBV29-1 to TRBJ1-1, with D possibly being TRBD1 (6 bases). CDR3 length equals 13 residues. Trimming left V 4 bases short and J 1 base short, with 10 bases between. Germline-derived CDR1 and CDR2 are SQVTM and ANQGSEA. The CDR3 DNA reads as TGCAGCGTTGGGTTAGGGGGGAACACTGAAGCTTTCTTT. It codes for CSVGLGGNTEAFF.

This rearrangement joins TRBV20-1 to TRBJ2-2; 7 nucleotides line up with TRBD2. The germline V gene has CDR1 DFQATT and CDR2 SNEGSKA (reference sequence). The CDR3 is made up of 14 amino acids. Trimming took 1 base from V and 7 from J; bases not matched to a gene: 6. The CDR3 nucleotides read TGCAGTGCTAGAGTTAGCGGGCAGGTCGGGGAGCTGTTTTTT. Its translation: CSARVSGQVGELFF.

This chain joins TRBV2 and TRBJ2-2; D assignment may be TRBD1 or TRBD2 (5 bases each). V was clipped by 11 bases and J by 2 bases, with 18 bases between them. The CDR3 consists of 15 residues. From germline, CDR1 is SNHLY and CDR2 FYNNEI. CDR3 nucleotide sequence: TGTGCCGGAAAAGTCGGGACGGACAACACCGGGGAGCTGTTTTTT. This codes for CAGKVGTDNTGELFF.

This clonotype was seen at least ten times. The chain joins TRBV30 to TRBJ1-4, with 8 bases fitting TRBD1. The CDR3 consists of 13 residues. V trimming: 3 bases; J trimming: 5 bases; junction bases outside the gene matches: 2. From germline, CDR1 is GTSNPN and CDR2 SVGIG (reference sequence). CDR3 sequence (DNA): TGTGCCTGGAGCCGGGACAGGAATGAAAAACTGTTTTTT. It translates to CAWSRDRNEKLFF.

In this sample, this clonotype turned up many times. In DNA form, the CDR3 reads TGCGCCACTTCCGAGGATAGCAATCAGCCCCAGCATTTT. This gives the protein CATSEDSNQPQHF. The V call is TRBV10-1, the J call TRBJ1-5; D is unclear. Trimming stripped 10 bases from V and 0 bases from J, with 10 bases between. In germline, CDR1 is WNHNN, CDR2 SYGVQD (reference sequence). The CDR3 has 13 amino acids.

This clonotype was counted between two and nine times. This chain uses TRBV20-1 with TRBJ1-1, with D hard to call. V was clipped by 8 bases and J by 0 bases, with 19 bases between them. The CDR3 has 15 amino acids. The germline V gene encodes CDR1 DFQATT and CDR2 SNEGSKA (reference sequence). The CDR3 DNA reads TGCAGTACGCGACTGGAAGTCCACATGAACACTGAAGCTTTCTTT. Amino acids: CSTRLEVHMNTEAFF.